The 3 T cell receptor beta chains given below trace back to one sample, sequenced in a study of technical replicates of blood from several donors. The repertoire was sequenced with immunoSEQ multiplex PCR; TCRdb's copy has only in-frame clones and lacks some. The sample has 79,000 or so clones, 95% to 98% seen once. Sequencing was carried out using T cells isolated from PBMCs. These receptors were collected from a human donor in good health.

This chain links TRBV6-5 with TRBJ1-4; the D is unclear. The CDR3 has 14 amino acids. Germline V CDR1 and CDR2: MNHEY, SVGAGI. Trimming removed 5 bases at V and 0 bases at J, with 7 bases between. This CDR3 reads CASSEQSTNEKLFF. The CDR3 bases are TGTGCCAGCAGTGAACAGTCAACTAATGAAAAACTGTTTTTT.

This chain's CDR3 is CASSYSLGGSYNEQFF. Here the CDR3 DNA reads TGTGCCAGCAGTTACTCGCTTGGCGGGAGCTACAATGAGCAGTTCTTC. The V call is TRBV6-7, the J call TRBJ2-1, with 7 positions matching TRBD2. TRBV6-7 is treated as an ORF (open reading frame) with a function not yet certain. The CDR3 consists of 16 residues. Trimming cost V 0 bases and J 3 bases; bases outside gene matches: 5.

V and J are TRBV7-3 and TRBJ2-1; TRBD2 aligns across 8 bases. Germline lookup yields CDR1 SGHTA and CDR2 FQGTGA. V lost 2 bases and J lost 5; bases outside the gene matches: 5. The CDR3 loop spans 15 amino acids. The CDR3 reads CASSLLPSGHNEQFF. In DNA, the CDR3 is TGTGCCAGCAGCTTACTACCTAGCGGGCACAATGAGCAGTTCTTC.